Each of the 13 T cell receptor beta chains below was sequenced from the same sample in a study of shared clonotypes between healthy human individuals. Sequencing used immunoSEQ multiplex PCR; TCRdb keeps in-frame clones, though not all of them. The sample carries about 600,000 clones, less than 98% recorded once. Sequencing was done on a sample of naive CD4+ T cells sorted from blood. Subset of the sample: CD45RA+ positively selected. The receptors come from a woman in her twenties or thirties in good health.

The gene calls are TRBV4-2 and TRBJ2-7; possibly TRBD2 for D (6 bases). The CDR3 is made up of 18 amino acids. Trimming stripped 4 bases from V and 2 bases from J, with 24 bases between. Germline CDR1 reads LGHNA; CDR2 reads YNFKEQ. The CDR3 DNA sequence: TGTGCCAGCAGCCTAACCTCCGGGGGAAGAGTTGACCCCTACGAGCAGTACTTC. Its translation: CASSLTSGGRVDPYEQYF.

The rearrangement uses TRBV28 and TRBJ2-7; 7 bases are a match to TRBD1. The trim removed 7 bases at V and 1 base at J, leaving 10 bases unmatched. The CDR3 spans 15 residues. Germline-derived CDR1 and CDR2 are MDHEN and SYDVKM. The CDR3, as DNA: TGTGCCAGCAAAGTAGGGACAGCCCGGTCCTACGAGCAGTACTTC. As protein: CASKVGTARSYEQYF.

In DNA form, the CDR3 reads TGTGCCAGTAGTTTCCCCCCTCACCGGCTGACCTATGGCTACACCTTC. It codes for CASSFPPHRLTYGYTF. This chain links TRBV19 with TRBJ1-2, with D hard to call. Germline assignment: CDR1 LNHDA and CDR2 SQIVND (reference sequence). The CDR3 contains 16 residues. Trimming took off 5 bases at V and 4 bases at J, with 20 bases between the two ends. Complete variable domain (other parts from reference TRBV19 and TRBJ1-2): DGGITQSPKYLFRKEGQNVTLSCEQNLNHDAMYWYRQDPGQGLRLIYYSQIVNDFQKGDIAEGYSVSREKKESFPLTVTSAQKNPTAFYLCASSFPPHRLTYGYTFGSGTRLTVV.

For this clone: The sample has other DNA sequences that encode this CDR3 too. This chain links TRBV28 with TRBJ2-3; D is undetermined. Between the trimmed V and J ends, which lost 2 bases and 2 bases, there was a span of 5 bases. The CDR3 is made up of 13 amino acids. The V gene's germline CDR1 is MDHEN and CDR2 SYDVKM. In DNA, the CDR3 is TGTGCCAGCAGTTTAGACTCCACAGATACGCAGTATTTT. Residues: CASSLDSTDTQYF.

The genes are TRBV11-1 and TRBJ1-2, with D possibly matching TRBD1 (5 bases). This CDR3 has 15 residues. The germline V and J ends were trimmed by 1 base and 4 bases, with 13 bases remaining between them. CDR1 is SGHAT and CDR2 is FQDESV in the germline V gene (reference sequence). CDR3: CASSLEGVKSYGYTF. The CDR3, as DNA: TGTGCCAGCAGCTTAGAAGGGGTAAAGAGCTATGGCTACACCTTC. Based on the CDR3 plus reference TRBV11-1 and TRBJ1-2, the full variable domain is EAEVAQSPRYKITEKSQAVAFWCDPISGHATLYWYRQILGQGPELLVQFQDESVVDDSQLPKDRFSAERLKGVDSTLKIQPAELGDSAMYLCASSLEGVKSYGYTFGSGTRLTVV.

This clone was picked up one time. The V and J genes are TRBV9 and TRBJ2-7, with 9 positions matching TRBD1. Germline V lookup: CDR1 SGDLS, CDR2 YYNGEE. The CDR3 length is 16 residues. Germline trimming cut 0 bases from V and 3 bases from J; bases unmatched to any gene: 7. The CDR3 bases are TGTGCCAGCAGCGTAGGGAGGACAGGGGCTATCTACGAGCAGTACTTC. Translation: CASSVGRTGAIYEQYF.

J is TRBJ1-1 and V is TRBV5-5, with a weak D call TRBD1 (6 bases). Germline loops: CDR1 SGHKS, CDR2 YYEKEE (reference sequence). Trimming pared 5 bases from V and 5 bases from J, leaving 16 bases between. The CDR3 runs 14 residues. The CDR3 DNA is TGTGCCAGCAGTCGCAACAGGGTAGGGACTGAAGCTTTCTTT. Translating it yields CASSRNRVGTEAFF.

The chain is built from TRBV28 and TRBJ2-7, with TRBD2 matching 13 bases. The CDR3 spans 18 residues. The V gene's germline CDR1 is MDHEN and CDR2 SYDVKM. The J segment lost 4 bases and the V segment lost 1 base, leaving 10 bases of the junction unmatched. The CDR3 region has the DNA TGTGCCAGCAGTTTATTTGGACTAGCGGGAGAATTTTCTTACGAGCAGTACTTC. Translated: CASSLFGLAGEFSYEQYF.

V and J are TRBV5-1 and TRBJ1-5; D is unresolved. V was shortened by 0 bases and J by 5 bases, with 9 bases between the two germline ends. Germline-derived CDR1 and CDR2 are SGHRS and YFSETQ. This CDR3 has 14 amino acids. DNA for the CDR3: TGCGCCAGCAGCTTGGGCCAGGAGGATCAGCCCCAGCATTTT. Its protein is CASSLGQEDQPQHF.

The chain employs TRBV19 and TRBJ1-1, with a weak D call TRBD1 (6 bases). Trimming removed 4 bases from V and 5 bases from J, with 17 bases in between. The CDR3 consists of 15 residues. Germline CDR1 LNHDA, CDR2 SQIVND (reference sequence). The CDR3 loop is CASSTRQALGTEAFF. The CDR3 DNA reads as TGTGCCAGTAGTACCAGACAGGCCCTAGGGACTGAAGCTTTCTTT.

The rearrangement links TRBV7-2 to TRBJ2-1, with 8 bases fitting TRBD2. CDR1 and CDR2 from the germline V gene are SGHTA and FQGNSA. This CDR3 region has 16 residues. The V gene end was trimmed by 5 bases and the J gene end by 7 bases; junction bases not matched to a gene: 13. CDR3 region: CASSRLAGSPKNEQFF. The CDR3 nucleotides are TGTGCCAGCAGCCGATTAGCGGGGTCGCCCAAAAATGAGCAGTTCTTC.

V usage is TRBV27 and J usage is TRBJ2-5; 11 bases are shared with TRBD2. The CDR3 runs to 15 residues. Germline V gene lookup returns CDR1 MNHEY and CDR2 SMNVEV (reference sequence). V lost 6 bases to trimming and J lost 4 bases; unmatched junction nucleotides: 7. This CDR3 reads CASRLLAGAAETQYF. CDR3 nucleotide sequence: TGTGCCAGCAGACTACTAGCGGGAGCCGCAGAGACCCAGTACTTC.

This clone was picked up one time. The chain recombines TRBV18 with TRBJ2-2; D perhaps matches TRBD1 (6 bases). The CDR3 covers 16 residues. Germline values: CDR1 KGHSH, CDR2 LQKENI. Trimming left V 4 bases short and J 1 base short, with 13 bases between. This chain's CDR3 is CASSQNPGQNTGELFF. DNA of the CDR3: TGTGCCAGCTCACAGAATCCGGGACAGAACACCGGGGAGCTGTTTTTT.